The 30 T cell receptor beta chains presented below share a single source sample, sequenced in a study of T cells expressing NK-cell markers. One entry per CDR3 protein, without DNA, is what TCRdb gives after re-calling the 5' RACE reads. The sample includes about 180,000 distinct CDR3 sequences. Material for sequencing was blood T cells: a sorted CD56 or NKG2C T cell subset, CD4+ or CD8+ T cells, or bulk PBMC T cells (not recorded which). The receptors originated from a woman aged 18-70 years in good health.

This chain links TRBV12-3 or TRBV12-4 with TRBJ2-3; TCRdb returns TRBD2, unconfirmable since there is no DNA. This CDR3 spans 14 amino acids. The CDR3 spells CASSLRGGRDTQYF.

The chain employs TRBV6-5 and TRBJ2-7; absent DNA, TCRdb's TRBD1 call cannot be checked. This CDR3 comprises 18 residues. The germline V gene encodes CDR1 MNHEY and CDR2 SVGAGI. This CDR3 reads CASSYSTQGAKKAYEQYF.

The J gene is TRBJ1-2, the V gene TRBV7-2; TCRdb's D gene call, TRBD1, goes unchecked for lack of DNA. This CDR3 has 14 amino acids. Germline CDR1 reads SGHTA; CDR2 reads FQGNSA. The CDR3 sequence is CASSPDRGRGGYTF.

This rearrangement joins TRBV25-1 to TRBJ2-5; there is no DNA to check the TCRdb D call of TRBD2. The CDR3 length is 11 residues. Germline V gene lookup returns CDR1 MGHDK and CDR2 SYGVNS. The CDR3 sequence is CASSVGPIPYF.

The V call is TRBV27, the J call TRBJ2-5. The CDR3 spans 13 residues. Looked up from germline, CDR1 is MNHEY and CDR2 is SMNVEV (reference sequence). The CDR3 sequence is CASSLRRDETQYF.

This rearrangement joins TRBV5-1 to TRBJ2-2; checking the TCRdb D call of TRBD2 is not possible without DNA. This CDR3 spans 15 amino acids. Germline values: CDR1 SGHRS, CDR2 YFSETQ. The CDR3: CASSPLAGSTGELFF.

The CDR3 loop is CASSLGVVGEISNQPQHF. This sequence joins TRBV7-8 and TRBJ1-5; with no DNA, the TCRdb D assignment of TRBD1 cannot be verified. The CDR3 loop spans 18 amino acids. Germline V CDR1 and CDR2: SGHVS, FQNEAQ. Variable domain in full (rest from reference TRBV7-8 and TRBJ1-5): GAGVSQSPRYKVAKRGQDVALRCDPISGHVSLFWYQQALGQGPEFLTYFQNEAQLDKSGLPSDRFFAERPEGSVSTLKIQRTQQEDSAVYLCASSLGVVGEISNQPQHFGDGTRLSIL.

The chain uses TRBV30 and TRBJ2-1; TCRdb names TRBD1, which stays unverified in the absence of DNA. CDR1 and CDR2 (germline): GTSNPN, SVGIG (reference sequence). There are 13 residues in the CDR3. The CDR3 sequence is CAWSGQGFNEQFF.

V gene TRBV15 combines with J gene TRBJ2-1. CDR1 LNHNV and CDR2 YYDKDF come from the germline V gene (reference sequence). The length of the CDR3 is 14 residues. CDR3 sequence: CATSSGVIHNEQFF.

The rearrangement joins TRBV6-2 or TRBV6-3 to TRBJ1-5; the D call of TRBD1 rests on TCRdb alone, since no DNA is present to check it. CDR3 length: 15 residues. Per the germline V gene, CDR1 is MNHEY and CDR2 is SVGEGT. The CDR3 loop is CASSWDRPSNQPQHF.

This sequence joins TRBV29-1 and TRBJ2-5. Germline V gene sequence: CDR1 SQVTM, CDR2 ANQGSEA. The CDR3 spans 13 residues. This CDR3 reads CSVAGSDGETQYF.

V gene TRBV7-3 combines with J gene TRBJ2-1. Germline loops: CDR1 SGHTA, CDR2 FQGTGA. This CDR3 is built from 14 residues. The CDR3 here is CASSLFGVYNEQFF.

This chain links TRBV5-1 with TRBJ2-7; TCRdb's assignment of TRBD1 cannot be checked, as there is no DNA. The CDR3 loop spans 15 amino acids. Per the germline V gene, CDR1 is SGHRS and CDR2 is YFSETQ. The CDR3 reads CASSLVEGGAYEQYF.

This chain connects TRBV6-5 to TRBJ2-2. The CDR3 spans 16 residues. The V gene's germline CDR1 is MNHEY and CDR2 SVGAGI. The CDR3 sequence: CASSYSRGSPTGELFF.

The rearrangement uses TRBV21-1 and TRBJ1-5. TRBV21-1 is tagged as a pseudogene. The CDR3 consists of 12 residues. The CDR3 loop is CASRNGNQPQHF.

This chain joins TRBV4-1 and TRBJ2-1. The CDR3 is 16 amino acids. Germline V gene lookup returns CDR1 MGHRA and CDR2 YSYEKL. CDR3 loop: CASSQGRQATYNEQFF.

The chain carries TRBV6-5 and TRBJ1-1. Germline CDR1 is MNHEY and CDR2 is SVGAGI. CDR3 length: 13 residues. CDR3 amino acids: CASSYSERTQAFF.

The V and J genes are TRBV29-1 and TRBJ2-1; TCRdb's D call, TRBD2, is unchecked because there is no DNA. Germline V lookup: CDR1 SQVTM, CDR2 ANQGSEA. The CDR3 runs 13 residues. CDR3 sequence reads: CSVRLAGGQKTFF.

The chain recombines TRBV20-1 with TRBJ2-1; absent DNA, TCRdb's TRBD1 call cannot be checked. The germline CDR1 and CDR2 sequences are DFQATT and SNEGSKA (reference sequence). The CDR3 has 13 amino acids. The CDR3 here is CSARSPLRSEQFF.

V usage is TRBV30 and J usage is TRBJ1-4; without DNA, the TCRdb call of TRBD1 cannot be checked. The CDR3 spans 13 residues. From germline, CDR1 is GTSNPN and CDR2 SVGIG (reference sequence). The CDR3 sequence is CAWSAGGGEKLFF.

CDR3 region: CASSLTGGETQYF. This sequence joins TRBV5-1 and TRBJ2-5; lacking DNA, the TRBD1 call made by TCRdb goes unchecked. The CDR3 spans 13 residues. Germline V gene sequence: CDR1 SGHRS, CDR2 YFSETQ.

The gene calls are TRBV6-5 and TRBJ2-7. In germline, CDR1 is MNHEY, CDR2 SVGAGI. The CDR3 extends over 15 amino acids. This CDR3 reads CASSFSSMRLYEQYF.

CDR3 loop: CASSLVASGSSDTQYF. The chain employs TRBV7-9 and TRBJ2-3; without DNA, the TCRdb call of TRBD2 cannot be checked. The V gene's germline CDR1 is SEHNR and CDR2 FQNEAQ (reference sequence). This CDR3 has 16 amino acids.

The rearrangement uses TRBV6-1 and TRBJ1-2; TCRdb's D call, TRBD1, is unchecked because there is no DNA. The CDR3 has 12 amino acids. Germline CDR1 reads MNHNS; CDR2 reads SASEGT. CDR3 sequence: CASSGQLYGYTF.

The rearrangement uses TRBV2 and TRBJ2-3. This CDR3 has 11 amino acids. Germline CDR1 SNHLY, CDR2 FYNNEI. The CDR3 spells CASLYVDTQYF.

The gene calls are TRBV20-1 and TRBJ2-3. This CDR3 has 15 residues. Germline CDR1 DFQATT, CDR2 SNEGSKA (reference sequence). CDR3 residues: CSASGGNQRTDTQYF.

The chain couples TRBV27 to TRBJ2-7; with no DNA, the TCRdb D assignment of TRBD2 cannot be verified. The CDR3 is 16 amino acids. From germline, CDR1 is MNHEY and CDR2 SMNVEV (reference sequence). The CDR3 is CASSLRLAGFTYEQYF.

The chain carries TRBV12-3 or TRBV12-4 and TRBJ2-1. The CDR3 loop spans 15 amino acids. CDR3 sequence reads: CASSLSGWVYNEQFF.

V and J are TRBV5-1 and TRBJ2-5; TCRdb calls TRBD1, which cannot be checked without DNA. The CDR3 runs to 15 residues. CDR1 is SGHRS, CDR2 YFSETQ, per germline. CDR3 protein: CASSSTGTGKETQYF.

V and J are TRBV18 and TRBJ1-5. The CDR3 contains 16 residues. Germline CDR1 and CDR2: KGHSH and LQKENI. The CDR3 loop reads CASSPTAAGNNQPQHF.